Listed below are T cell receptor beta chains from one sample, sequenced in a study of cytomegalovirus exposure and HLA in healthy donors. Assay: immunoSEQ multiplex PCR; the TCRdb copy retains only in-frame clones and omits some. The table has about 140,000 clones, 70% to 85% seen once; the top ten hold approximately 2.4%. The sequenced sample was PBMCs. These receptor sequences come from a male donor in good health and CMV-seronegative. Each CDR3 is given with its conserved first and last residue. The D gene is left open where the match is weak. Clone size appears in some rows only: once, few, many, or a class for an expanded clone.

TRBV10-3	TRBJ1-2	12	TRBD1	NA	CAISGQGLGYTF	TGTGCCATCAGTGGACAGGGTCTTGGCTACACCTTC
TRBV27	TRBJ1-1	13	NA	NA	CASSWGPNTEAFF	TGTGCCAGCAGTTGGGGGCCGAACACTGAAGCTTTCTTT
TRBV4-3	TRBJ1-2	16	NA	NA	CASSQWVGSSGYGYTF	TGCGCCAGCAGCCAATGGGTAGGGTCAAGCGGATATGGCTACACCTTC
TRBV9	TRBJ2-1	16	TRBD2	NA	CASSLTSGREYNEQFF	TGTGCCAGCAGCCTTACAAGCGGGAGGGAATACAATGAGCAGTTCTTC
TRBV7-3	TRBJ2-7	18	TRBD2	NA	CASSQRRGSGRLWDEQYF	TGTGCCAGCAGCCAAAGGCGGGGTAGCGGGAGGCTTTGGGACGAGCAGTACTTC
TRBV7-9	TRBJ2-2	13	NA	once	CASSVSNTGELFF	TGTGCCAGCAGCGTCAGTAACACCGGGGAGCTGTTTTTT
TRBV11-2	TRBJ2-2	14	NA	NA	CASNRGSHTGELFF	TGTGCCAGCAACCGCGGGTCACACACCGGGGAGCTGTTTTTT
TRBV13	TRBJ2-3	17	TRBD2	NA	CASSPPLAGGRTDTQYF	TGTGCCAGCAGCCCCCCCTTGGCGGGAGGCCGCACAGATACGCAGTATTTT
TRBV4-3	TRBJ1-2	14	NA	NA	CASSRNGEYYGYTF	TGCGCCAGCAGCCGTAACGGGGAGTATTATGGCTACACCTTC
TRBV5-1	TRBJ2-2	16	TRBD2	NA	CASSLHFSGPTGELFF	TGCGCCAGCAGCTTACACTTTAGCGGGCCCACCGGGGAGCTGTTTTTT
TRBV29-1	TRBJ2-3	14	NA	NA	CSVAHLASTDTQYF	TGCAGCGTTGCGCATCTGGCTAGCACAGATACGCAGTATTTT
TRBV19	TRBJ2-7	13	TRBD2	NA	CASSIVAGGEQYF	TGTGCCAGTAGTATAGTTGCGGGGGGCGAGCAGTACTTC
TRBV7-3	TRBJ1-2	14	NA	NA	CASSYVGTPYGYTF	TGTGCCAGCAGCTACGTGGGGACACCCTATGGCTACACCTTC
TRBV27	TRBJ2-7	17	TRBD2	NA	CASSLSLGAGGYYEQYF	TGTGCCAGCAGTTTATCACTCGGAGCGGGAGGATACTACGAGCAGTACTTC
TRBV7-9	TRBJ2-2	15	TRBD2	NA	CASRARTSDTGELFF	TGTGCCAGCAGGGCGAGGACTAGCGACACCGGGGAGCTGTTTTTT
TRBV6-5	TRBJ2-3	15	NA	once	CASGISLGGTDTQYF	TGTGCCAGCGGTATTTCCCTAGGCGGCACAGATACGCAGTATTTT
TRBV10-3	TRBJ2-3	15	TRBD2	few	CAILKLAGGRNTQYF	TGTGCCATCCTAAAACTAGCGGGAGGTCGAAATACGCAGTATTTT
TRBV7-8	TRBJ1-5	15	NA	NA	CASSLGRGGNQPQHF	TGTGCCAGCAGCTTAGGTAGGGGTGGCAATCAGCCCCAGCATTTT
TRBV7-2	TRBJ2-7	16	TRBD2	NA	CASSLATSGRAGEQYF	TGTGCCAGCAGCTTAGCGACTAGCGGGAGGGCCGGCGAGCAGTACTTC
TRBV19	TRBJ1-3	12	NA	NA	CASQGDWHTIYF	TGTGCCAGTCAAGGGGACTGGCACACCATATATTTT